The clone carrying this T cell receptor (beta chain) has ten or more counts. Each CDR3 protein is one row after TCRdb ran MiXCR on the 5' RACE reads. Among around 50,000 distinct CDR3 sequences, 12% were seen once, and the ten largest hold about 4%. This entry comes from a study of early T cells in non-severe SARS-CoV-2 infection. Study background: The sequenced material was bulk RNA from unsorted whole blood, and its chains were unpaired.

The CDR3 has 12 amino acids. V was shortened by 6 bases and J by 10 bases, with 10 bases between the two germline ends. This TCR was recovered from an adult who was a healthcare worker with PCR-confirmed SARS-CoV-2 infection or an uninfected control (not recorded which). The sequenced sample was whole blood. The V call is TRBV12-3 or TRBV12-4, the J call TRBJ1-6; D is undetermined. The CDR3 reads CASSFWGSPLHF. The CDR3 bases are TGTGCCAGCAGCTTCTGGGGATCACCCCTCCACTTT.